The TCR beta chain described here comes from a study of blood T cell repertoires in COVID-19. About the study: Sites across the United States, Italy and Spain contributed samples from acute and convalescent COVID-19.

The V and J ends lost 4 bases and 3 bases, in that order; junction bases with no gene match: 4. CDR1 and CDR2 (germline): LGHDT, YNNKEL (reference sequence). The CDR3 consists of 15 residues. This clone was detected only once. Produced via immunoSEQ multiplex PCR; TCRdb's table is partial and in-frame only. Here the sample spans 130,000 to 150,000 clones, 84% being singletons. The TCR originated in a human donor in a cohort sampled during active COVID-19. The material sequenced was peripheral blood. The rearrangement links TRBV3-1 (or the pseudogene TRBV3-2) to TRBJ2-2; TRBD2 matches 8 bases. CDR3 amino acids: CASSRREGYTGELFF. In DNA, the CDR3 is TGTGCCAGCAGCCGACGGGAGGGATACACCGGGGAGCTGTTTTTT.